These T cell receptor beta chains were read from a single sample in a study of blood T cells in healthy people across ages. Using its own MiXCR run on the 5' RACE reads, TCRdb lists one record per CDR3 protein. This table holds 600,000 to 900,000 distinct CDR3 sequences, roughly 26% found once. The data were also submitted as part of a second study, on T cells of mothers and their children.

The source material was blood. The receptor source for this set is a boy younger than 18 in good health. CDR3s include the opening cysteine and the closing phenylalanine or tryptophan. The order of the fields is J gene, clone size, D gene, V gene, CDR3 DNA, CDR3 protein. A D gene is named only where the DNA matches it firmly. Not all rows give a size; the values are once, few, many and, for expanded clones, a class.

>TRBJ1-2|-|TRBD1|TRBV29-1
TGCAGCACTGGACAGGTCGGTGATGGCTACACCTTC
CSTGQVGDGYTF
>TRBJ1-2|few|-|TRBV27
TGTGCCAGCAGTTTAGAATCGGGGGGCTCCTATGGCTACACCTTC
CASSLESGGSYGYTF
>TRBJ2-7|few|-|TRBV5-1
TGCGCCAGCAGCTTGGAAGGGGTTACCTACGAGCAGTACTTC
CASSLEGVTYEQYF
>TRBJ1-3|-|-|TRBV20-1
TGCAGTGCTCCTGAGACAGTCCCGGAATCTGGAAACACCATATATTTT
CSAPETVPESGNTIYF
>TRBJ2-1|-|-|TRBV7-3
TGTGCCAGCAGCCCCCAAGACAGGTACAATGAGCAGTTCTTC
CASSPQDRYNEQFF
>TRBJ2-7|-|-|TRBV20-1
TGCAGTGCTAGGCCCGGGACACATTTCTACGAGCAGTACTTC
CSARPGTHFYEQYF
>TRBJ2-7|few|TRBD1|TRBV10-1
TGCGCCAGCAGTGAGTGGGACAGGTCTGAGCAGTACTTC
CASSEWDRSEQYF
>TRBJ2-7|-|-|TRBV12-3/TRBV12-4
TGTGCCAGCAGTCCCAAGGGGGGCGTCGGCTACGAGCAGTACTTC
CASSPKGGVGYEQYF
>TRBJ1-1|few|TRBD1|TRBV27
TGTGCCAGCAGACCCATCGGGACAGGGGGCGATGGCGCTGAAGCTTTCTTT
CASRPIGTGGDGAEAFF
>TRBJ1-2|-|-|TRBV6-1
TGTGCCAGCAGTGAATCGACCTTGGGGTTGTACACCTTC
CASSESTLGLYTF
>TRBJ2-5|few|-|TRBV29-1
TGCAGCGTTGGTCGGGGCGCTGAGACCCAGTACTTC
CSVGRGAETQYF
>TRBJ1-1|-|-|TRBV20-1
TGCAGTGCCGCCCTGAACACTGAAGCTTTCTTT
CSAALNTEAFF
>TRBJ1-2|few|TRBD1|TRBV20-1
TGCAGTGCTAGCACAGGGGCATATACTAACTATGGCTACACCTTC
CSASTGAYTNYGYTF
>TRBJ2-1|few|-|TRBV20-1
TGCAGTGCTCCCGAAGTCAGGGCCTACAATGAGCAGTTCTTC
CSAPEVRAYNEQFF
>TRBJ1-5|-|-|TRBV29-1
TGCAGCGTTGCCGGTACATCGAATCAGCCCCAGCATTTT
CSVAGTSNQPQHF
>TRBJ2-1|few|-|TRBV7-9
TGTGCCAGCAGCGCCTCCGGGACCAAAAGGGGCAATGAGCAGTTCTTC
CASSASGTKRGNEQFF
>TRBJ1-1|-|-|TRBV6-5
TGTGCCAGCAGTTATACCAGGCGGAACACTGAAGCTTTCTTT
CASSYTRRNTEAFF
>TRBJ2-7|few|-|TRBV29-1
TGCAGCGTTGTCCGCCCAGGGAGGTACGACGAGCAGTACTTC
CSVVRPGRYDEQYF
>TRBJ1-2|-|TRBD1|TRBV3-1
TGTGCCAGCAGCCCAACGGGGACAGGGATCCATTGGGGGTATGGCTACACCTTC
CASSPTGTGIHWGYGYTF
>TRBJ1-1|-|TRBD1|TRBV20-1
TGCAGTGCTAACCAGGGGGCGACTGAAGCTTTCTTT
CSANQGATEAFF
>TRBJ2-7|-|TRBD2|TRBV5-1
TGCGCCAGCAGCCAGACTAGCGGGGGGGCCTACGAGCAGTACTTC
CASSQTSGGAYEQYF
>TRBJ2-2|-|-|TRBV4-1
TGCGCCAGCAGCCAAGAATGGGATGGGGAGCTGTTTTTT
CASSQEWDGELFF
>TRBJ2-7|few|-|TRBV13
TGTGCCAGCAGCTCATCAGACGGGGTCAGAAACTACGAGCAGTACTTC
CASSSSDGVRNYEQYF
>TRBJ2-7|few|-|TRBV30
TGTGCCTGGAGTGTTGGCGGGACGTCTAATTACGAGCAGTACTTC
CAWSVGGTSNYEQYF
>TRBJ2-5|many|-|TRBV7-9
TGTGCCAGCAGCCTTCCCTTGGGGACCCAGTACTTC
CASSLPLGTQYF
>TRBJ2-3|few|TRBD2|TRBV24-1
TGTGCCACCAGTGATCGACTAGCGGGGGGGAACACAGATACGCAGTATTTT
CATSDRLAGGNTDTQYF
>TRBJ2-2|few|-|TRBV12-3/TRBV12-4
TGTGCCAGCAGAGGGGCAGGGGAGAACAGTACCGGGGAGCTGTTTTTT
CASRGAGENSTGELFF
>TRBJ2-5|-|-|TRBV7-3
TGTGCCAGCAGCCCGACGGGCGGGCAAGCGGAGACCCAGTACTTC
CASSPTGGQAETQYF
>TRBJ2-5|-|TRBD2|TRBV12-3/TRBV12-4
TGTGCCAGCAGTTTAACCCTTATAAGCGGGGGGGCACAGGAGACCCAGTACTTC
CASSLTLISGGAQETQYF
>TRBJ2-5|few|TRBD1|TRBV29-1
TGCAGCGCCATAACGGGTGGGACAGGGCGGAGGGAGACCCAGTACTTC
CSAITGGTGRRETQYF
>TRBJ2-7|-|-|TRBV9
TGTGCCAGCAGTCCCGCGGGACATCAAACCTACGAGCAGTACTTC
CASSPAGHQTYEQYF
>TRBJ2-1|few|-|TRBV5-1
TGCGCCAGCAGCTTGGCCTATGGCATGATCTACAATGAGCAGTTCTTC
CASSLAYGMIYNEQFF
>TRBJ2-7|-|TRBD1|TRBV5-5
TGTGCCAGCAGTCAACAGGGGATCGAGCAGTACTTC
CASSQQGIEQYF
>TRBJ2-3|-|TRBD2|TRBV29-1
TGCAGCGCCCTGGGGCTAGCGGGGGGGCATCCTACTTCAGGCACAGATACGCAGTATTTT
CSALGLAGGHPTSGTDTQYF
>TRBJ1-5|few|TRBD1|TRBV29-1
TGCAGCGTTGCACAGGGGGCAGGGCAGCCCCAGCATTTT
CSVAQGAGQPQHF
>TRBJ2-5|-|TRBD2|TRBV5-6
TGTGCCAGCAGCGTAGCGGGGAGAGAGACCCAGTACTTC
CASSVAGRETQYF
>TRBJ1-5|-|-|TRBV6-2/TRBV6-3
TGTGCCAGCAGGCGTCACCCGGGATTGAGCAATCAGCCCCAGCATTTT
CASRRHPGLSNQPQHF
>TRBJ2-7|-|-|TRBV7-2
TGTGCCAGCAGCCCAAGGGCAGGGGCCCCCTACGAGCAGTACTTC
CASSPRAGAPYEQYF
>TRBJ2-5|-|TRBD2|TRBV6-5
TGTGCCAGCAGTTATGGTAGCGGGGGGGAAGGAGGGACCCAGTACTTC
CASSYGSGGEGGTQYF
>TRBJ2-7|-|TRBD1|TRBV9
TGTGCCAGCAGCTCCCGGACAGGGTGGGGCGAGCAGTACTTC
CASSSRTGWGEQYF
>TRBJ2-5|few|-|TRBV7-9
TGTGCCAGCAGCTTAGCTTCCCTTATCGAGACCCAGTACTTC
CASSLASLIETQYF
>TRBJ2-7|-|TRBD2|TRBV27
TGTGCCAGCAGTTTACTGTCCGCGGGGGCCTACGAGCAGTACTTC
CASSLLSAGAYEQYF
>TRBJ1-5|-|-|TRBV7-9
TGTGCCGGAGATCAGCCCCAGCATTTT
CAGDQPQHF
>TRBJ2-1|few|TRBD2|TRBV29-1
TGCAGCGTCCCAGGGGATCTAGCGGGAGCACATGAGCAGTTCTTC
CSVPGDLAGAHEQFF
>TRBJ2-3|-|-|TRBV5-1
TGCGCCAGCAGCCCCGGGACAACTTCAATCGGGACCCTCCGCACAGATACGCAGTATTTT
CASSPGTTSIGTLRTDTQYF
>TRBJ1-2|-|-|TRBV2
TGTGCCAGCAGTGAAGGGCCCCTCTGGGACTATGGCTACACCTTC
CASSEGPLWDYGYTF